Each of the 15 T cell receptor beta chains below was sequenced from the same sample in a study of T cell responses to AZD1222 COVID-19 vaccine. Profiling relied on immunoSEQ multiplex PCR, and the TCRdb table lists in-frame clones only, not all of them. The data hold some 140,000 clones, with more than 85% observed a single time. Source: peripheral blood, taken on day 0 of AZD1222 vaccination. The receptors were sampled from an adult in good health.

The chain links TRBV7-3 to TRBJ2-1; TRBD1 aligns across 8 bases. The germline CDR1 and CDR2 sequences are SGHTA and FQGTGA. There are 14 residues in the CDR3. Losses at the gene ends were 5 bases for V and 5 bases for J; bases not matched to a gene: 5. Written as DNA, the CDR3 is TGTGCCAGCAGCCCCTCACAGGGGGACAATGAGCAGTTCTTC. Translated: CASSPSQGDNEQFF.

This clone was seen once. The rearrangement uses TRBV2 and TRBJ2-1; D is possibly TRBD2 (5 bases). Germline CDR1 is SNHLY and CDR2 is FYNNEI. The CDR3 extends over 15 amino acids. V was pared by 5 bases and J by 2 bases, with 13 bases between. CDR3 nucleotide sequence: TGTGCCAGCAGTTCGGAGGCCAGAACCTACAATGAGCAGTTCTTC. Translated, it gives CASSSEARTYNEQFF.

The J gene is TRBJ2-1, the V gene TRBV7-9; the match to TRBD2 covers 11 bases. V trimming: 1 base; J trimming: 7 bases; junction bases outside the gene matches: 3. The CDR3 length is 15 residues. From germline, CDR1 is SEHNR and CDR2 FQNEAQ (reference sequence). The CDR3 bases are TGTGCCAGCAGCTTAGGGACTAGCGGGTCAAATGAGCAGTTCTTC. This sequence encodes CASSLGTSGSNEQFF.

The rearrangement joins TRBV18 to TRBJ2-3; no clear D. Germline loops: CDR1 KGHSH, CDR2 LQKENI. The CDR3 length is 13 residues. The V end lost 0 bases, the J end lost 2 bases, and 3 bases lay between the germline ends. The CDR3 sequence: CASSPPSTDTQYF. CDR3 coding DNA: TGTGCCAGCTCACCACCCTCCACAGATACGCAGTATTTT.

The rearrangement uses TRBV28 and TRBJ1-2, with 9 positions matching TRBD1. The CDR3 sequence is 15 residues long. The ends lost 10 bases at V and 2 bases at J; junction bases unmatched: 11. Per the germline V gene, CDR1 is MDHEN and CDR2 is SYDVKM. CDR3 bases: TGTGCCACCCAGCACCTGGGACAGGGCAACTATGGCTACACCTTC. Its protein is CATQHLGQGNYGYTF.

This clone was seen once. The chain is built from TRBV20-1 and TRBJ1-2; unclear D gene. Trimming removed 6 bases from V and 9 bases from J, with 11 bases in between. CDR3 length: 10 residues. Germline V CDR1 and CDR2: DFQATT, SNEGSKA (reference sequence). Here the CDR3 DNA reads TGCAGTGCGCCACAGAGGAGCTACACCTTC. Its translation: CSAPQRSYTF.

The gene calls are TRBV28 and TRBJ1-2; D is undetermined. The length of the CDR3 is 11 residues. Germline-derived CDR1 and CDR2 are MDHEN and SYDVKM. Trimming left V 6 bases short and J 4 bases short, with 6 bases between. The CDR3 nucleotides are TGTGCCAGCAGAAACACCTATGGCTACACCTTC. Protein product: CASRNTYGYTF.

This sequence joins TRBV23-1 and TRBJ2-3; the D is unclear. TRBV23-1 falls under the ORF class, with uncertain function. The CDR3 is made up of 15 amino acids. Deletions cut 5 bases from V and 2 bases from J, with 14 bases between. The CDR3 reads CASSYKVALTDTQYF. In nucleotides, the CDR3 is TGCGCCAGCAGTTATAAAGTGGCACTCACAGATACGCAGTATTTT.

CDR3 amino acids: CASSYGGGADTQYF. CDR3 DNA: TGTGCCAGCAGTTACGGGGGCGGCGCAGATACGCAGTATTTT. V is TRBV6-6 and J is TRBJ2-3; D might be TRBD1 (6 bases). V was shortened by 2 bases and J by 4 bases, with 10 bases between the two germline ends. Germline V gene data show CDR1 as MNHNY and CDR2 as SVGAGI (reference sequence). The CDR3 spans 14 residues.

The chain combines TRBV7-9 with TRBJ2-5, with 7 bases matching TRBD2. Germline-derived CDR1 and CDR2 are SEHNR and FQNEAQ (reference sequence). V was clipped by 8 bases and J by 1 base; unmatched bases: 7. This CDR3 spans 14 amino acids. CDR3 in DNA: TGTGCCAGCTTTGGGGGAGGGATCCAAGAGACCCAGTACTTC. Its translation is CASFGGGIQETQYF.

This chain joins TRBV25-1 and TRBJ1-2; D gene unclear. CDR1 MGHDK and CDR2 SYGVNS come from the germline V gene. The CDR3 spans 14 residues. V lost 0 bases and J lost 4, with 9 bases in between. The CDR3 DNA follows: TGTGCCAGCAGTGAATATAAGAGTTCCTATGGCTACACCTTC. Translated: CASSEYKSSYGYTF.

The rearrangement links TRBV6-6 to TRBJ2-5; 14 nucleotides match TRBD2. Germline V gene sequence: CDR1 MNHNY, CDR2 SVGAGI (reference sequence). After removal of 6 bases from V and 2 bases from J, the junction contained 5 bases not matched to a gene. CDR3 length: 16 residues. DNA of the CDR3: TGTGCCAGCAGCTGGACTAGCGGGAGGCCTCAAGAGACCCAGTACTTC. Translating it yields CASSWTSGRPQETQYF.

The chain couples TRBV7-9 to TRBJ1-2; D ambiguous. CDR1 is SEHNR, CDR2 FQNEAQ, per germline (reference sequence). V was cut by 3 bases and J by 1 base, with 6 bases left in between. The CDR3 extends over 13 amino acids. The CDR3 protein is CASSLDDNYGYTF. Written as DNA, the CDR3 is TGTGCCAGCAGCTTGGACGATAACTATGGCTACACCTTC.

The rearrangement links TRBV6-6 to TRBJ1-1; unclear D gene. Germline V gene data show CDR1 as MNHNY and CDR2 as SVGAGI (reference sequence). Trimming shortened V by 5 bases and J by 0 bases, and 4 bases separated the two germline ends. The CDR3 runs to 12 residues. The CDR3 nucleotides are TGTGCCAGCAGTATACTGAACACTGAAGCTTTCTTT. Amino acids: CASSILNTEAFF.

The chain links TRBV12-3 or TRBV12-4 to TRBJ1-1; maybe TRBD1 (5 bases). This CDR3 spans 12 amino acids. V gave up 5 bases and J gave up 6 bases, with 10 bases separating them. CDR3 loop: CASSPRDSEAFF. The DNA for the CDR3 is TGTGCCAGCAGTCCTAGGGACTCTGAAGCTTTCTTT.